This TCR beta chain was sequenced for a study of blood T cells in healthy people across ages. A second about 7 to 12 cycle PCR used barcoded and J-beta primers. All samples gave at least 3 million CDR3-containing paired-end reads. TCRdb reanalysed the 5' RACE reads using MiXCR and keeps one entry per CDR3 protein. The sample includes hundreds of thousands of distinct CDR3 sequences, roughly 30% of them seen just once. Per germline, CDR1 DFQATT and CDR2 SNEGSKA (reference sequence). The CDR3 totals 13 residues. Trimming shortened V by 7 bases and J by 9 bases, and 16 bases separated the two germline ends. Every donor gave ten milliliters of peripheral blood. This clonotype has just a few counts.

Source material: blood. The genes are TRBV20-1 and TRBJ1-6; D is unclear. This TCR was sampled from a woman aged 80 or over in good health. In DNA form, the CDR3 reads TGCAGTGTCCTAGGTGTGGTGGGTTCACCCCTCCACTTT. Protein: CSVLGVVGSPLHF.